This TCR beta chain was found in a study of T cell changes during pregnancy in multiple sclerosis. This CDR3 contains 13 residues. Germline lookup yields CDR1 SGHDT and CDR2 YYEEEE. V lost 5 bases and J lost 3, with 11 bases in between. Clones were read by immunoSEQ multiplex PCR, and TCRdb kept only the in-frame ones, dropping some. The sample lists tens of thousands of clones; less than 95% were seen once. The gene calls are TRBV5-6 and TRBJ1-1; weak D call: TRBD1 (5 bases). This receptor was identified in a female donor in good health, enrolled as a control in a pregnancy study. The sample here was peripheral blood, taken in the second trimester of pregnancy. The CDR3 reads CASRLQGYTEAFF. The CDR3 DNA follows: TGTGCCAGCAGGCTCCAGGGATACACTGAAGCTTTCTTT.